The 30 T cell receptor beta chains below come from one sample, sequenced in a study of blood T cell repertoires in COVID-19. This table comes from immunoSEQ multiplex PCR, and its TCRdb copy is limited to in-frame clones, with some not included. The table lists under 200,000 clones, more than 75% of them singletons. Sequencing was performed on peripheral blood. The source is a man between 65 and 85 years old with acute or convalescent COVID-19.

The V call is TRBV25-1, the J call TRBJ2-5; D is ambiguous. V was pared by 7 bases and J by 5 bases, with 14 bases between. Germline assignment: CDR1 MGHDK and CDR2 SYGVNS. This CDR3 is 13 amino acids long. CDR3 protein: CASTLPLRETQYF. For the CDR3, the DNA is TGTGCCAGCACTCTTCCCTTGCGGGAGACCCAGTACTTC. Full variable domain (remainder filled in from reference TRBV25-1 and TRBJ2-5): EADIYQTPRYLVIGTGKKITLECSQTMGHDKMYWYQQDPGMELHLIHYSYGVNSTEKGDLSSESTVSRIRTEHFPLTLESARPSHTSQYLCASTLPLRETQYFGPGTRLLVL.

The V and J genes are TRBV5-6 and TRBJ1-2; perhaps TRBD1 as D (5 bases). The length of the CDR3 is 15 residues. CDR1 is SGHDT and CDR2 is YYEEEE in the germline V gene. The V end lost 0 bases, the J end lost 1 base, and 10 bases lay between the germline ends. The CDR3 nucleotides are TGTGCCAGCAGCTTGGGGCAGGGCTTTAACTATGGCTACACCTTC. Amino acid sequence: CASSLGQGFNYGYTF.

This chain uses TRBV27 with TRBJ1-1, with 8 bases that match TRBD1. The V and J ends lost 2 bases and 10 bases, in that order; junction bases with no gene match: 3. The CDR3 has 12 amino acids. Germline assignment: CDR1 MNHEY and CDR2 SMNVEV (reference sequence). The CDR3 spells CASSLQGARAFF. The CDR3 DNA reads TGTGCCAGCAGTTTACAGGGGGCCAGAGCTTTCTTT.

This sequence joins TRBV7-9 and TRBJ1-2; weak D call: TRBD1 (6 bases). Germline-derived CDR1 and CDR2 are SEHNR and FQNEAQ (reference sequence). The CDR3 length is 15 residues. V lost 5 bases and J lost 8, with 21 bases in between. The CDR3 sequence is CASSRSGLGGKGYTF. The CDR3 DNA follows: TGTGCCAGCAGCCGATCGGGTTTAGGGGGTAAGGGCTACACCTTC. The whole variable domain, remainder taken from reference TRBV7-9 and TRBJ1-2, is DTGVSQNPRHKITKRGQNVTFRCDPISEHNRLYWYRQTLGQGPEFLTYFQNEAQLEKSRLLSDRFSAERPKGSFSTLEIQRTEQGDSAMYLCASSRSGLGGKGYTFGSGTRLTVV.

V and J are TRBV5-4 and TRBJ1-5, with TRBD1 matching over 8 bases. The CDR3 sequence is 14 residues long. CDR1 is SGHNT and CDR2 is YYREEE in the germline V gene (reference sequence). The V segment lost 4 bases and the J segment 5 bases; nucleotides outside the gene matches: 5. The DNA of the CDR3 is TGTGCCAGCAGCCCCGGGACAGGTCATCAGCCCCAGCATTTT. As protein: CASSPGTGHQPQHF.

A single count supports this clone. The rearrangement links TRBV7-8 to TRBJ2-1, with 13 bases lining up with TRBD2. Germline CDR1 reads SGHVS; CDR2 reads FQNEAQ. CDR3 size: 17 residues. With V trimmed by 6 bases and J by 10 bases, 15 bases remained unmatched. The CDR3 nucleotides read TGTGCCAGCAGTTCCCGATCCGGACTAGCGGGAGATCAGGAGCAGTTCTTC. It is translated as CASSSRSGLAGDQEQFF.

The chain links TRBV4-3 to TRBJ2-3; 11 positions agree with TRBD2. Germline values: CDR1 LGHNA, CDR2 YSLEER. The CDR3 is 16 residues long. The V segment lost 0 bases and the J segment 6 bases; nucleotides outside the gene matches: 5. DNA for the CDR3: TGCGCCAGCAGCCAAGAAGGGGCTAGCGGGGGGGATACGCAGTATTTT. Translated, it gives CASSQEGASGGDTQYF.

The chain is built from TRBV7-2 and TRBJ2-1; maybe TRBD2 (6 bases). The ends were cut back, 2 bases at V and 4 bases at J, with 9 bases in the middle. Per germline, CDR1 SGHTA and CDR2 FQGNSA. The CDR3 length is 14 residues. The CDR3 nucleotides are TGTGCCAGCAGCTTACGGAGGGAATACAATGAGCAGTTCTTC. Translated: CASSLRREYNEQFF.

V is TRBV5-4 and J is TRBJ2-2, with TRBD2 identical over 8 bases. The CDR3 covers 16 residues. With 4 bases clipped from V and 6 bases from J, the junction kept 11 bases outside the gene matches. Germline CDR1 SGHNT, CDR2 YYREEE (reference sequence). As DNA, the CDR3 is TGTGCCAGCAGCCCGGGGGGGGCCTTGGGGCCCGGGGAGCTGTTTTTT. This gives the protein CASSPGGALGPGELFF.

The rearrangement joins TRBV7-2 to TRBJ2-7, with 7 positions matching TRBD1. This CDR3 region has 15 residues. Germline trimming cut 5 bases from V and 3 bases from J; bases unmatched to any gene: 10. CDR1 is SGHTA, CDR2 FQGNSA, per germline. CDR3 nucleotide sequence: TGTGCCAGCAGCCCTCAGACAGGGCCTGGCTACGAGCAGTACTTC. Translating it yields CASSPQTGPGYEQYF.

The CDR3: CASSIRGKTDTQYF. CDR3 nucleotides: TGTGCCAGTAGTATTAGGGGAAAAACAGATACGCAGTATTTT. The V and J genes are TRBV19 and TRBJ2-3, with a possible D match to TRBD1 (5 bases). Germline lookup yields CDR1 LNHDA and CDR2 SQIVND (reference sequence). This CDR3 region has 14 residues. Trimming stripped 3 bases from V and 3 bases from J, with 10 bases between.

V and J are TRBV6-6 and TRBJ1-3, with D unclear. The CDR3 loop spans 16 amino acids. V was pared by 2 bases and J by 0 bases, with 11 bases between. CDR1 is MNHNY, CDR2 SVGAGI, per germline (reference sequence). CDR3 DNA sequence: TGTGCCAGCAGTTACAAGGATACGGGCTCTGGAAACACCATATATTTT. It yields the protein CASSYKDTGSGNTIYF.

Written as DNA, the CDR3 is TGTGCCAGCAGTTCCTACGGAGGTAGCCAAGAGACCCAGTACTTC. This encodes CASSSYGGSQETQYF. The chain recombines TRBV7-6 with TRBJ2-5, with D possibly matching TRBD2 (5 bases). The CDR3 spans 15 residues. The germline gives CDR1 SGHVS, CDR2 FNYEAQ. V lost 6 bases and J 1 base, leaving 15 bases between the germline ends.

This clone was seen only once. The chain joins TRBV18 to TRBJ2-7; D might be TRBD2 (5 bases). The V end was cut by 2 bases, the J end by 2 bases, with 10 bases between. This CDR3 has 14 residues. Germline CDR1 is KGHSH and CDR2 is LQKENI. The CDR3 reads CASSPVGSTYEQYF. CDR3 DNA sequence: TGTGCCAGCTCACCAGTGGGGAGCACCTACGAGCAGTACTTC.

V is TRBV9 and J is TRBJ2-1; the D is unclear. Germline CDR1 and CDR2: SGDLS and YYNGEE. The CDR3 has 13 residues. Trimming took off 1 base at V and 4 bases at J, with 6 bases between the two ends. In DNA, the CDR3 is TGTGCCAGCAGCGTACAACTGTACAATGAGCAGTTCTTC. Translated, it gives CASSVQLYNEQFF.

V gene TRBV15 combines with J gene TRBJ1-2, with 7 bases aligning to TRBD1. Germline V gives CDR1 LNHNV, CDR2 YYDKDF (reference sequence). This CDR3 has 15 residues. V dropped 0 bases and J dropped 6; count of bases not matched to a gene: 7. CDR3 nucleotide sequence: TGTGCCACCAGCAGAGATGTGGGCCAGGGGGATGGCTACACCTTC. This encodes CATSRDVGQGDGYTF. The variable domain in full, completed from reference TRBV15 and TRBJ1-2, reads DAMVIQNPRYQVTQFGKPVTLSCSQTLNHNVMYWYQQKSSQAPKLLFHYYDKDFNNEADTPDNFQSRRPNTSFCFLDIRSPGLGDTAMYLCATSRDVGQGDGYTFGSGTRLTVV.

The table lists this clone with a count of one. V usage is TRBV7-2 and J usage is TRBJ2-1, with a possible D match to TRBD2 (6 bases). V was trimmed by 5 bases and J by 4 bases, leaving 9 bases between them. There are 13 residues in the CDR3. Germline V gene sequence: CDR1 SGHTA, CDR2 FQGNSA. The CDR3 reads CASSAGLYNEQFF. The CDR3 DNA is TGTGCCAGCAGCGCGGGACTGTACAATGAGCAGTTCTTC.

In DNA form, the CDR3 reads TGTGCCAGCAGCTTAGGTCGCGGAATAGTCCACTACGAGCAGTACTTC. Translation gives CASSLGRGIVHYEQYF. This chain joins TRBV7-9 and TRBJ2-7; D remains ambiguous. V lost 1 base and J lost 3, with 16 bases in between. The germline CDR1 and CDR2 sequences are SEHNR and FQNEAQ (reference sequence). The CDR3 has 16 residues.

This rearrangement joins TRBV18 to TRBJ2-7, with 7 bases identical to TRBD1. V gave up 4 bases and J gave up 1 base; unmatched junction bases: 7. The V gene's germline CDR1 is KGHSH and CDR2 LQKENI. The CDR3 runs to 15 residues. The CDR3 nucleotides read TGTGCCAGCTCACTAAGGGCAGGGGGTTCCTACGAGCAGTACTTC. Its translation: CASSLRAGGSYEQYF.

The CDR3 sequence is CASRFGGLNTEAFF. The CDR3 bases are TGTGCCAGTAGATTTGGGGGGTTGAACACTGAAGCTTTCTTT. The V call is TRBV19, the J call TRBJ1-1; a weak D match, TRBD1 (5 bases). The germline V and J ends were trimmed by 6 bases and 0 bases, with 11 bases remaining between them. CDR1 is LNHDA and CDR2 is SQIVND in the germline V gene (reference sequence). This CDR3 is 14 amino acids long.

This chain uses TRBV6-5 with TRBJ2-3; 8 bases align to TRBD1. This CDR3 is 15 amino acids long. Germline V gene data show CDR1 as MNHEY and CDR2 as SVGAGI. The V gene end was trimmed by 8 bases and the J gene end by 6 bases; junction bases not matched to a gene: 13. CDR3 in amino acids: CASGPIGQGPDTQYF. The CDR3 DNA follows: TGTGCCAGCGGACCGATAGGACAGGGTCCTGATACGCAGTATTTT.

This clone occurred once. J is TRBJ1-1 and V is TRBV7-3; the D is unclear. Germline V CDR1 and CDR2: SGHTA, FQGTGA. The V end lost 3 bases, the J end lost 5 bases, and 13 bases lay between the germline ends. This CDR3 spans 14 amino acids. For the CDR3, the DNA is TGTGCCAGCAGCTTGGAGGTCCGAGGGACTGAAGCTTTCTTT. This encodes CASSLEVRGTEAFF.

The V and J genes are TRBV15 and TRBJ1-1, with 7 bases matching TRBD1. The V and J ends lost 5 bases and 7 bases, in that order; junction bases with no gene match: 7. There are 13 residues in the CDR3. Germline CDR1 LNHNV, CDR2 YYDKDF (reference sequence). The CDR3 here is CATSGDRSLEAFF. The CDR3 nucleotides read TGTGCCACCAGCGGGGACAGAAGCCTTGAAGCTTTCTTT.

This sequence joins TRBV7-9 and TRBJ1-1; the D is unclear. Germline V gene data show CDR1 as SEHNR and CDR2 as FQNEAQ (reference sequence). V was cut by 1 base and J by 1 base, with 7 bases left in between. The CDR3 sequence is 14 residues long. CDR3 residues: CASSLEAGNTEAFF. CDR3 nucleotides: TGTGCCAGCAGCTTAGAGGCAGGGAACACTGAAGCTTTCTTT.

For this clone: Other DNA sequences from this sample encode an identical CDR3 as well. This rearrangement joins TRBV3-1 (or the pseudogene TRBV3-2) to TRBJ2-5; a possible D gene is TRBD2 (6 bases). CDR3 size: 12 residues. V lost 3 bases and J 4 bases, leaving 6 bases between the germline ends. Germline V gives CDR1 LGHDT, CDR2 YNNKEL (reference sequence). CDR3 sequence: CASSQGGETQYF. Written as DNA, the CDR3 is TGTGCCAGCAGCCAGGGGGGAGAGACCCAGTACTTC.

The chain uses TRBV2 and TRBJ2-1, with 8 bases matching TRBD1. The V segment lost 6 bases and the J segment 9 bases; nucleotides outside the gene matches: 10. This CDR3 is 14 amino acids long. Germline CDR1 and CDR2: SNHLY and FYNNEI. The CDR3 coding sequence is TGTGCCAGCAGCCCTACGACAGGGGTGGGTGAGCAGTTCTTC. Its protein product is CASSPTTGVGEQFF.

V is TRBV27 and J is TRBJ1-3; no definite D call. In germline, CDR1 is MNHEY, CDR2 SMNVEV (reference sequence). This CDR3 is built from 17 residues. V gave up 1 base and J gave up 1 base, with 14 bases separating them. The CDR3 sequence is CASSLFGRDWSGNTIYF. As DNA, the CDR3 is TGTGCCAGCAGTTTATTTGGCCGGGATTGGTCTGGAAACACCATATATTTT.

The chain is built from TRBV5-1 and TRBJ2-7, with 11 bases that match TRBD2. CDR1 SGHRS and CDR2 YFSETQ come from the germline V gene. CDR3 length: 16 residues. V trimming: 0 bases; J trimming: 3 bases; junction bases outside the gene matches: 5. Here the CDR3 DNA reads TGCGCCAGCAGCTTGGGACTAGCGGGGACCCACTACGAGCAGTACTTC. This encodes CASSLGLAGTHYEQYF.

The J gene is TRBJ1-4, the V gene TRBV2; D may be TRBD1 (5 bases). The V gene's germline CDR1 is SNHLY and CDR2 FYNNEI. Trimming removed 8 bases at V and 0 bases at J, with 19 bases between. This CDR3 has 17 residues. The CDR3 loop is CASEGTTRVATNEKLFF. The CDR3 region has the DNA TGTGCCAGCGAAGGGACTACAAGGGTGGCAACTAATGAAAAACTGTTTTTT.

The chain has TRBV5-4 and TRBJ1-2, with a possible D match to TRBD1 (6 bases). Trimming removed 4 bases from V and 8 bases from J, with 18 bases in between. Germline CDR1 and CDR2: SGHNT and YYREEE (reference sequence). The CDR3 has 14 amino acids. CDR3 sequence: CASSEPRQEVGYTF. The CDR3 bases are TGTGCCAGCAGCGAACCGCGACAGGAAGTCGGCTACACCTTC. Full variable domain (rest looked up from reference TRBV5-4 and TRBJ1-2): ETGVTQSPTHLIKTRGQQVTLRCSSQSGHNTVSWYQQALGQGPQFIFQYYREEENGRGNFPPRFSGLQFPNYSSELNVNALELDDSALYLCASSEPRQEVGYTFGSGTRLTVV.